Each of the 21 T cell receptor beta chains below was sequenced from the same sample in a study of shared clonotypes between healthy human individuals. TCRdb keeps only in-frame clones here, not all; method: immunoSEQ multiplex PCR. The data contain 470,000 or so clones, 60% to 80% of them seen just once; the ten biggest clones take up around 12%. The sequencing input was PBMCs. The origin of the receptors is a woman between 40 and 55 years old in good health. Some clones in this sample may be carry-over from other donors' samples.

In this sample, this clone turned up once. Written as DNA, the CDR3 is TGTGCCAGCAGTTTGACTACGAACACCGGGGAGCTGTTTTTT. Amino acids: CASSLTTNTGELFF. This chain uses TRBV2 with TRBJ2-2; TRBD2 might be the D (5 bases). The CDR3 loop spans 14 amino acids. Germline CDR1 and CDR2: SNHLY and FYNNEI. The V end lost 5 bases, the J end lost 0 bases, and 7 bases lay between the germline ends.

This clone was counted between two and nine times. This probably arose from a read error, given a far larger clone one base away. This rearrangement joins TRBV6-1 to TRBJ1-4, with D unclear. V was shortened by 4 bases and J by 5 bases, with 14 bases between the two germline ends. The CDR3 consists of 15 residues. Germline-derived CDR1 and CDR2 are MNHNS and SASEGT. The CDR3 spells CASSGGAGSNEKLFF. The CDR3 DNA sequence: TGTGCCAGCAGTGGTGGCGCGGGGTCCAATGAAAAACTGTTTTTT.

V is TRBV19 and J is TRBJ1-2; weak D call: TRBD1 (5 bases). Trimming removed 3 bases at V and 4 bases at J, with 9 bases between. The V gene's germline CDR1 is LNHDA and CDR2 SQIVND (reference sequence). The CDR3 covers 13 residues. The CDR3 protein is CASSIGGRYGYTF. CDR3 DNA sequence: TGTGCCAGTAGTATCGGGGGACGCTATGGCTACACCTTC.

The chain combines TRBV7-2 with TRBJ1-1; D gene unclear. CDR3 length: 13 amino acids. Trimming stripped 1 base from V and 5 bases from J, with 8 bases between. The germline CDR1 and CDR2 sequences are SGHTA and FQGNSA. The CDR3 loop reads CASSLGSRTEAFF. The CDR3 nucleotides read TGTGCCAGCAGCTTAGGGTCTAGGACTGAAGCTTTCTTT.

V gene TRBV29-1 combines with J gene TRBJ2-7; D possibly matches TRBD1 or TRBD2 (6 bases each). Trimming removed 1 base at V and 3 bases at J, with 13 bases between. Germline CDR1 SQVTM, CDR2 ANQGSEA. CDR3 length equals 14 residues. The CDR3 DNA reads as TGCAGCGTTGAAGCCCCGGGGGCTCTCTACGAGCAGTACTTC. This gives the protein CSVEAPGALYEQYF.

The genes are TRBV5-1 and TRBJ2-3; TRBD1 matches at 10 bases. Trimming cost V 6 bases and J 5 bases; bases outside gene matches: 9. The CDR3 spans 15 residues. The V gene's germline CDR1 is SGHRS and CDR2 YFSETQ. CDR3: CASNPGQGSIDTQYF. The DNA for the CDR3 is TGCGCCAGCAACCCGGGACAGGGGTCGATAGATACGCAGTATTTT.

This chain links TRBV6-1 with TRBJ2-7; TRBD1 agrees at 9 bases. With 5 bases clipped from V and 0 bases from J, the junction kept 2 bases outside the gene matches. Germline CDR1 MNHNS, CDR2 SASEGT. This CDR3 is 14 amino acids long. The CDR3, as DNA: TGTGCCAGCAGTAGGGGACAGGGCTCCTACGAGCAGTACTTC. Amino acids: CASSRGQGSYEQYF.

The chain combines TRBV13 with TRBJ1-2; TRBD1 is a possible D gene (5 bases). Trimming cost V 5 bases and J 4 bases, with 17 bases left between them. The germline CDR1 and CDR2 sequences are PRHDT and FYEKMQ (reference sequence). The CDR3 runs 15 residues. Here the CDR3 reads CASSPGGPGGYGYTF. DNA of the CDR3: TGTGCCAGCAGCCCGGGGGGACCGGGAGGCTATGGCTACACCTTC.

A word on this clone: This same CDR3 is encoded by further DNA sequences in the sample. J is TRBJ2-1 and V is TRBV2; 8 positions match TRBD2. CDR1 and CDR2 (germline): SNHLY, FYNNEI. This CDR3 comprises 14 residues. Germline trimming cut 4 bases from V and 6 bases from J; bases unmatched to any gene: 5. The CDR3 DNA reads as TGTGCCAGCAGTGTGGAGCGGGAGAGCAATGAGCAGTTCTTC. It is translated as CASSVERESNEQFF.

The chain has TRBV10-3 and TRBJ2-1; TRBD2 aligns across 7 bases. CDR1 is ENHRY, CDR2 SYGVKD, per germline. V trimming: 4 bases; J trimming: 2 bases; junction bases outside the gene matches: 5. CDR3 length equals 15 residues. CDR3 nucleotide sequence: TGTGCCATCAGTGGCGGGAGAGGAACCTACAATGAGCAGTTCTTC. This gives the protein CAISGGRGTYNEQFF.

This clone appeared once. The chain has TRBV6-4 and TRBJ2-7, with unresolved D. The germline V gene encodes CDR1 MRHNA and CDR2 SNTAGT. The CDR3 is 18 amino acids. The germline V and J ends were trimmed by 2 bases and 4 bases, with 24 bases remaining between them. The CDR3 DNA follows: TGTGCCAGCAGTGACGCGACCCGTACGACCCTAAACCCATACGAGCAGTACTTC. Its protein is CASSDATRTTLNPYEQYF.

This clone is a singleton in its sample. The CDR3 DNA reads as TGTGCCTGGAGGGCGGGGATAGCCCAGAGTAAGTTCTTCTTT. It yields the protein CAWRAGIAQSKFFF. This chain joins TRBV30 and TRBJ1-1; D gene unclear. Germline-derived CDR1 and CDR2 are GTSNPN and SVGIG (reference sequence). Deletions cut 3 bases from V and 14 bases from J, with 25 bases between. The CDR3 extends over 14 amino acids.

This clone was found once. The J gene is TRBJ2-7, the V gene TRBV7-8; 9 positions agree with TRBD1. The CDR3 loop spans 15 amino acids. V was pared by 7 bases and J by 3 bases, with 10 bases of the junction left unmatched. CDR1 is SGHVS and CDR2 is FQNEAQ in the germline V gene. For the CDR3, the DNA is TGTGCCAGCACTACCCCCGGGACAGGGCTCTACGAGCAGTACTTC. Protein: CASTTPGTGLYEQYF.

This clone was detected only a few times. This chain uses TRBV7-9 with TRBJ1-1; D not certain. The V gene lost 3 bases and the J gene lost 6 bases, with 14 bases spanning the gap. The CDR3 is 14 residues long. Germline V gene data show CDR1 as SEHNR and CDR2 as FQNEAQ (reference sequence). CDR3 coding DNA: TGTGCCAGCAGCTTTAACCCAATAGACCCTGAAGCTTTCTTT. It specifies CASSFNPIDPEAFF.

This chain links TRBV5-4 with TRBJ2-1, with 7 positions matching TRBD2. V dropped 0 bases and J dropped 1; count of bases not matched to a gene: 4. This CDR3 region has 16 residues. Germline CDR1 SGHNT, CDR2 YYREEE (reference sequence). The chain's CDR3 is CASSLDGGRSYNEQFF. CDR3 in DNA: TGTGCCAGCAGCTTGGATGGCGGGAGATCCTACAATGAGCAGTTCTTC.

The chain uses TRBV18 and TRBJ1-2, with 8 bases lining up with TRBD1. There are 13 residues in the CDR3. The V segment lost 8 bases and the J segment 2 bases; nucleotides outside the gene matches: 4. The germline V gene encodes CDR1 KGHSH and CDR2 LQKENI. The DNA for the CDR3 is TGTGCCAGCGCGGGGACAGGCAACTATGGCTACACCTTC. Translation gives CASAGTGNYGYTF.

Comment on this clone: Other DNA sequences from this sample encode an identical CDR3 as well. V and J are TRBV5-1 and TRBJ1-4, with D perhaps matching TRBD1 (6 bases). V lost 0 bases, J lost 6 bases, and 9 bases lay in between. CDR1 is SGHRS and CDR2 is YFSETQ in the germline V gene. The CDR3 extends over 14 amino acids. The CDR3 DNA reads as TGCGCCAGCAGCTTGGGACCAGGGGATGAAAAACTGTTTTTT. It yields the protein CASSLGPGDEKLFF.

The chain has TRBV7-9 and TRBJ2-7; 13 positions match TRBD2. Looked up from germline, CDR1 is SEHNR and CDR2 is FQNEAQ (reference sequence). Germline trimming cut 5 bases from V and 3 bases from J; bases unmatched to any gene: 4. This CDR3 comprises 15 residues. The CDR3 region has the DNA TGTGCCAGCAGCCCACTAGCGGGAGGGGGCTACGAGCAGTACTTC. Protein product: CASSPLAGGGYEQYF. Full variable domain (missing parts from reference TRBV7-9 and TRBJ2-7): DTGVSQNPRHKITKRGQNVTFRCDPISEHNRLYWYRQTLGQGPEFLTYFQNEAQLEKSRLLSDRFSAERPKGSFSTLEIQRTEQGDSAMYLCASSPLAGGGYEQYFGPGTRLTVT.

Only a few counts were recorded for this clone. The rearrangement uses TRBV27 and TRBJ1-1; D might be TRBD1 (5 bases). The CDR3 loop spans 14 amino acids. Germline V CDR1 and CDR2: MNHEY, SMNVEV (reference sequence). V lost 0 bases and J lost 2, with 7 bases in between. The CDR3 DNA reads TGTGCCAGCAGTTTATCGGGACGCAACACTGAAGCTTTCTTT. Encoded protein: CASSLSGRNTEAFF.

This chain uses TRBV27 with TRBJ2-7; no definite D call. CDR1 MNHEY and CDR2 SMNVEV come from the germline V gene (reference sequence). The CDR3 runs to 13 residues. V was clipped by 6 bases and J by 4 bases, with 13 bases between them. The CDR3 region is CASRRGASYEQYF. Here the CDR3 DNA reads TGTGCCAGCAGGCGAGGAGCAAGTTACGAGCAGTACTTC.

The chain recombines TRBV9 with TRBJ1-4; no reliable D call. Germline CDR1 is SGDLS and CDR2 is YYNGEE. With 3 bases removed from V and 3 bases from J, the gap between germline ends came to 6 bases. The CDR3 covers 13 residues. The CDR3 reads CASSGGANEKLFF. CDR3 in DNA: TGTGCCAGCAGCGGGGGAGCTAATGAAAAACTGTTTTTT.